This T cell receptor beta chain emerged from a study of CD8+ T cells in alopecia areata. Study context: Treated patients took oral tofacitinib at 5 to 10 mg twice daily.

The authors sorted CD4+ and CD8+ T cells from PBMCs. In regard to this clone: Its antigen remains unidentified.

Extraction of RNA preceded its reverse transcription into cDNA, which served as the sequencing template. Sequenced by immunoSEQ multiplex PCR; TCRdb stores in-frame clones only, minus some. Of about 150,000 clones listed, more than 75% were seen once; the top ten hold roughly 16%. This CDR3 has 15 residues. Germline CDR1 MGHRA, CDR2 YSYEKL. V was clipped by 2 bases and J by 6 bases, with 14 bases between them. Findings and caveats of the study: Scalp sequencing also captures normal skin's resident alphabeta T cells.

The rearrangement links TRBV4-1 to TRBJ2-1; possible D gene TRBD2, 5 bases. The TCR comes from a human donor with alopecia areata. This sample comprised CD8+ T cells sorted from blood, obtained at week 0. The CDR3 loop reads CASSQKPVAGNEQFF. The CDR3 DNA follows: TGCGCCAGCAGCCAAAAACCTGTCGCGGGCAATGAGCAGTTCTTC.